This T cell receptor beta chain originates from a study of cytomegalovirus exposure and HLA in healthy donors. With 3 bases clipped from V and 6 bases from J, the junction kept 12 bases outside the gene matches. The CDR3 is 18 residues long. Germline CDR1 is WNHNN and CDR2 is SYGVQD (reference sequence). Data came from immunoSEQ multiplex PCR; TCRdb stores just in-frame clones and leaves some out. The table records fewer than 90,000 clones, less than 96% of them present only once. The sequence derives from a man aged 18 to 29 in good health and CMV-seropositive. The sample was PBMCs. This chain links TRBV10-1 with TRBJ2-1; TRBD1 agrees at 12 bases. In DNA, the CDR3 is TGCGCCAGCAGTGACCCGGGACAGGGGGCATGGGGGAGCAATGAGCAGTTCTTC. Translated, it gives CASSDPGQGAWGSNEQFF.